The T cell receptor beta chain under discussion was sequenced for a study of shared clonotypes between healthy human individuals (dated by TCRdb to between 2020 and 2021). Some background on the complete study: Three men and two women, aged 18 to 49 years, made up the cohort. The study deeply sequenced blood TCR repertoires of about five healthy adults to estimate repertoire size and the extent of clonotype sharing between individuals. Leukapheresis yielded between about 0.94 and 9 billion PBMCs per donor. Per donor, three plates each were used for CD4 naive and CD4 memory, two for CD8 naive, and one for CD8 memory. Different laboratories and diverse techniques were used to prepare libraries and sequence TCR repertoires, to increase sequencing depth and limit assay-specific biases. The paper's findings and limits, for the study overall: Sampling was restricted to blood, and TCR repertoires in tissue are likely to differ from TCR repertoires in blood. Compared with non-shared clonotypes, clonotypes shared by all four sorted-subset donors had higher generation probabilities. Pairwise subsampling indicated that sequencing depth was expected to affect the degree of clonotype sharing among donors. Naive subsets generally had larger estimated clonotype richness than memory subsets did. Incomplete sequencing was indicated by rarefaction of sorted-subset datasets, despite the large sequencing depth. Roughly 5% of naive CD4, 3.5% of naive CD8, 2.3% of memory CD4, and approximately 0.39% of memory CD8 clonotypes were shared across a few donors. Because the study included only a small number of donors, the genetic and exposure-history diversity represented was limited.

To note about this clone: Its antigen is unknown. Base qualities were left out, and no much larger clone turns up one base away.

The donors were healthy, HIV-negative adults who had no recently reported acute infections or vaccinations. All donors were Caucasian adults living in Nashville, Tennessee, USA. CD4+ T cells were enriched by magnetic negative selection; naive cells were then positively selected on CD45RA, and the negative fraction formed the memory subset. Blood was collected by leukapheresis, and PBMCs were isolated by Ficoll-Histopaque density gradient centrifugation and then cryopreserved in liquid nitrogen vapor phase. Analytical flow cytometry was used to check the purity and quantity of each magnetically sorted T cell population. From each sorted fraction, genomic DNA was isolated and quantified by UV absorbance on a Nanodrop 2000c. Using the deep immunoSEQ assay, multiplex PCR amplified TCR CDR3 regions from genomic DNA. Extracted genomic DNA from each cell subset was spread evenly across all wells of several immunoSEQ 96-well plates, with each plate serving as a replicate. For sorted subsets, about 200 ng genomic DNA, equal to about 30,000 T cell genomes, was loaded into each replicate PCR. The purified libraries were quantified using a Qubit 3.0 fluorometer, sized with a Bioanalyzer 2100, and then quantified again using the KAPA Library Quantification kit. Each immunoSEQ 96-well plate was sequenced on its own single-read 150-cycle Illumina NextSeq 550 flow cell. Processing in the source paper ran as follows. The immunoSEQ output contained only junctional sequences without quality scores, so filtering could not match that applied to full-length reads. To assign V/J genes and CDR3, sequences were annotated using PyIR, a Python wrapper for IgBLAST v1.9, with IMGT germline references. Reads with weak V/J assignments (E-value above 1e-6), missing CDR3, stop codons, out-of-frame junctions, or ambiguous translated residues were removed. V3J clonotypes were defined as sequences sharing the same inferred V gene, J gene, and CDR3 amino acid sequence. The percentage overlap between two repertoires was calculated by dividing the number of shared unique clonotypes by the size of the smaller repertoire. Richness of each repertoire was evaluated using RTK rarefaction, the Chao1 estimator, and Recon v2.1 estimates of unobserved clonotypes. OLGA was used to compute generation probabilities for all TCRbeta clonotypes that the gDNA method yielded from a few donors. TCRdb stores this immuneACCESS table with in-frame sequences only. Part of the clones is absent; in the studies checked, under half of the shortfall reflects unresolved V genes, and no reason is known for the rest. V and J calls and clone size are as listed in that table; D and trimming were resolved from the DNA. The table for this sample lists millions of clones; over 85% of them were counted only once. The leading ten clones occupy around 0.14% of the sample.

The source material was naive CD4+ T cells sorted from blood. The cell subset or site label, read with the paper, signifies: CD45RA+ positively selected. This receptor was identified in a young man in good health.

The CDR3 in this case is CASTDLFGALETQYF. The bases are TGTGCCAGCACCGACTTGTTTGGGGCGCTTGAGACCCAGTACTTC. The sequence joins TRBV7-2 to TRBJ2-5, with TRBD1 tentatively as D gene (5 bases match). Relative to germline, V is 7 bases shorter and J is 5 bases shorter, with 20 bases between their ends. Per the germline V gene, SGHTA is the CDR1 and FQGNSA is the CDR2. Spanning cysteine to phenylalanine, the CDR3 consists of 15 amino acids. The kept DNA is CDR3 alone, 45 bases in frame from the first base.